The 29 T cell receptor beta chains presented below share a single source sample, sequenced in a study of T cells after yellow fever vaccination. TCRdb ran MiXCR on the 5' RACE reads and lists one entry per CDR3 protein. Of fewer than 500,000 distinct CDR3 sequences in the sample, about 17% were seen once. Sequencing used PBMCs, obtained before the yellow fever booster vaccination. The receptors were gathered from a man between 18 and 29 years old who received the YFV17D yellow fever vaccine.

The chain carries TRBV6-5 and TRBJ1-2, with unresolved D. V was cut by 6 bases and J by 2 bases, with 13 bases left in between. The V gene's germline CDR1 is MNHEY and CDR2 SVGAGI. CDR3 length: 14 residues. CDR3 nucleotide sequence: TGTGCCAGCAGAACCCCGGGCTCGAACTATGGCTACACCTTC. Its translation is CASRTPGSNYGYTF.

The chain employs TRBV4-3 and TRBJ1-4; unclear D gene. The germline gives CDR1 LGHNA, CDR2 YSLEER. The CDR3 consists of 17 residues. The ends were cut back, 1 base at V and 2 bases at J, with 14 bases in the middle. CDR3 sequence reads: CASSQGAGFRTNEKLFF. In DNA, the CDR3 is TGCGCCAGCAGCCAAGGAGCCGGGTTTCGGACTAATGAAAAACTGTTTTTT.

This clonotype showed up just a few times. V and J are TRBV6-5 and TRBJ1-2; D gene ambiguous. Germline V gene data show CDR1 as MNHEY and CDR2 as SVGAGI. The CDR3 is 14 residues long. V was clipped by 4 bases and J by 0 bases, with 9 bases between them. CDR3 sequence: CASSSGSTNYGYTF. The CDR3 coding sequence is TGTGCCAGCAGTTCAGGATCCACTAACTATGGCTACACCTTC.

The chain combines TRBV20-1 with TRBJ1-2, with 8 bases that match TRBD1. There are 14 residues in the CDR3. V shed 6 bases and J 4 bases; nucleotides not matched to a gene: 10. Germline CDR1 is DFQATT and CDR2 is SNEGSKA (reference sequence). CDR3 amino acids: CSADNDRGSYGYTF. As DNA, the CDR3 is TGCAGTGCCGATAATGACAGGGGCTCCTATGGCTACACCTTC.

The CDR3 DNA is TGTGCCAGCAACCTAGCGGGGTCGCTCACAGATACGCAGTATTTT. Protein: CASNLAGSLTDTQYF. The gene calls are TRBV9 and TRBJ2-3; 9 bases line up with TRBD2. Germline V gene sequence: CDR1 SGDLS, CDR2 YYNGEE. The CDR3 runs 15 residues. V lost 6 bases and J lost 2; bases outside the gene matches: 7. Supplemented by reference TRBV9 and TRBJ2-3, the full variable domain reads DSGVTQTPKHLITATGQRVTLRCSPRSGDLSVYWYQQSLDQGLQFLIQYYNGEERAKGNILERFSAQQFPDLHSELNLSSLELGDSALYFCASNLAGSLTDTQYFGPGTRLTVL.

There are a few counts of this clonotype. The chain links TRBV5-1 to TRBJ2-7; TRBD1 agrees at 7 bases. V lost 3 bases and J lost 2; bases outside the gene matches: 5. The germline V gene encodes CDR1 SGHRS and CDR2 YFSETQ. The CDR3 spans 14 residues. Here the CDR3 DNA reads TGCGCCAGCAGCTGGACGACAGGGCCCTACGAGCAGTACGTC. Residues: CASSWTTGPYEQYV.

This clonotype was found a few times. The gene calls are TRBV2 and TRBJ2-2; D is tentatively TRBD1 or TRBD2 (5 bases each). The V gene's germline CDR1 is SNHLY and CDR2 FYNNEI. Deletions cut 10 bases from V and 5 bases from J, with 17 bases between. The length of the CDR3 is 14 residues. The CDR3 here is CAILNRDGTGELFF. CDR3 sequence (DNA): TGTGCCATACTAAACCGGGACGGTACCGGGGAGCTGTTTTTT.

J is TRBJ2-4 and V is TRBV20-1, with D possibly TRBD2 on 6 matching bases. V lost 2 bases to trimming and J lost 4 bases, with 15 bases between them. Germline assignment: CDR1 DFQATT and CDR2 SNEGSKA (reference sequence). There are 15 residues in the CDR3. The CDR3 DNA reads TGCAGTGCTAGACGGGACTCAGAAGGGAAAAACATTCAGTACTTC. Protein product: CSARRDSEGKNIQYF.

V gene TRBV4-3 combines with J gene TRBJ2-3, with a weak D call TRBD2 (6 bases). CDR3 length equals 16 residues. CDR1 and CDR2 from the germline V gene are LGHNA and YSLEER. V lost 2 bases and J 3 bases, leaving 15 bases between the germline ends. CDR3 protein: CASSQFGSRGTDTQYF. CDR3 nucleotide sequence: TGCGCCAGCAGCCAATTCGGGTCACGGGGGACAGATACGCAGTATTTT.

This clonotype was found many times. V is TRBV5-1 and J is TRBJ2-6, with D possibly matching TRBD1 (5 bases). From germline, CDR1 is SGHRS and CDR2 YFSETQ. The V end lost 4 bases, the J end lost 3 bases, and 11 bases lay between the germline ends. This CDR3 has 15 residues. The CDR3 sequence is CASSPQGNGANVLTF. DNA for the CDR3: TGCGCCAGCAGCCCCCAGGGTAATGGGGCCAACGTCCTGACTTTC.

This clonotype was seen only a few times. CDR3 nucleotides: TGTGCCAGCACCCCCTATGCCCGAAAAACCAATCAGCCCCAGCATTTT. This gives the protein CASTPYARKTNQPQHF. This chain uses TRBV4-2 with TRBJ1-5; D ambiguous. Trimming removed 7 bases at V and 3 bases at J, with 19 bases between. The CDR3 covers 16 residues. Germline CDR1 is LGHNA and CDR2 is YNFKEQ.

CDR3 residues: CASAPSPSTGREQYV. CDR3 bases: TGTGCCAGCGCTCCCTCCCCATCGACAGGGCGCGAGCAGTACGTC. The gene calls are TRBV5-6 and TRBJ2-7; 7 bases agree with TRBD1. The junction had 16 bases not matched to a gene; V was cut back by 7 bases and J by 6 bases. There are 15 residues in the CDR3. Germline values: CDR1 SGHDT, CDR2 YYEEEE.

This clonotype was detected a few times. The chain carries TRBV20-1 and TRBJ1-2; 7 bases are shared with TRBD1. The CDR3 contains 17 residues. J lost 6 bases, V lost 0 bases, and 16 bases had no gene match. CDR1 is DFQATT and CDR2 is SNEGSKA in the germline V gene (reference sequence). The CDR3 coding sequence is TGCAGTGCTAGAGAGAGGGCAGGGGGAGTATTTTTGGATGGCTACACCTTC. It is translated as CSARERAGGVFLDGYTF.

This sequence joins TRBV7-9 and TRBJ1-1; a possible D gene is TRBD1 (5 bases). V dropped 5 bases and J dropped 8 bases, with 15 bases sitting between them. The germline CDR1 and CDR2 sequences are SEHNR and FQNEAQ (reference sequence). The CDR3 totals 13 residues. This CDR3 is CASSPGTKKEAFF. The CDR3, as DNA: TGTGCCAGCAGCCCGGGGACCAAAAAGGAAGCTTTCTTT. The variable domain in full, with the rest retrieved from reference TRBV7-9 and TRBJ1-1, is DTGVSQNPRHKITKRGQNVTFRCDPISEHNRLYWYRQTLGQGPEFLTYFQNEAQLEKSRLLSDRFSAERPKGSFSTLEIQRTEQGDSAMYLCASSPGTKKEAFFGQGTRLTVV.

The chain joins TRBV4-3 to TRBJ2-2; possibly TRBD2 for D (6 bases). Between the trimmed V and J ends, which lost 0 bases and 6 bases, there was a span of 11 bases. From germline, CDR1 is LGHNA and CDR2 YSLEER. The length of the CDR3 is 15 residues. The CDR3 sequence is CASSQEGGSAGELFF. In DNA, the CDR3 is TGCGCCAGCAGCCAAGAGGGGGGTTCCGCCGGGGAGCTGTTTTTT.

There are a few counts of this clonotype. For the CDR3, the DNA is TGTGCCAGCAGCCAAGATAGCGGGGGGATGAACACCGGGGAGCTGTTTTTT. This codes for CASSQDSGGMNTGELFF. The chain is built from TRBV4-2 and TRBJ2-2; 10 bases are a match to TRBD2. Germline CDR1 LGHNA, CDR2 YNFKEQ. CDR3 length: 17 residues. The J segment lost 1 base and the V segment lost 0 bases, leaving 2 bases of the junction unmatched.

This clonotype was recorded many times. The CDR3 DNA follows: TGCAGTGCTGGGGCGGGGGCGTTAAATTACGAGCAGTACTTC. Residues: CSAGAGALNYEQYF. The V and J genes are TRBV20-1 and TRBJ2-7, with D perhaps matching TRBD2 (7 bases). The CDR3 contains 14 residues. Germline V gene data show CDR1 as DFQATT and CDR2 as SNEGSKA (reference sequence). Trimming took 5 bases from V and 4 from J, leaving 18 bases between them.

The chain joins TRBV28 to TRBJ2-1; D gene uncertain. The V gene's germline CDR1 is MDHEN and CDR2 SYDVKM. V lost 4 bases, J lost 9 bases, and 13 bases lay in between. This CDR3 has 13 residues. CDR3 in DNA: TGTGCCAGCAGTTCTTCCATGATCCGTGAGCAGTTCTTC. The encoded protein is CASSSSMIREQFF. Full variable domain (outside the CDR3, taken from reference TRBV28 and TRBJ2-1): DVKVTQSSRYLVKRTGEKVFLECVQDMDHENMFWYRQDPGLGLRLIYFSYDVKMKEKGDIPEGYSVSREKKERFSLILESASTNQTSMYLCASSSSMIREQFFGPGTRLTVL.

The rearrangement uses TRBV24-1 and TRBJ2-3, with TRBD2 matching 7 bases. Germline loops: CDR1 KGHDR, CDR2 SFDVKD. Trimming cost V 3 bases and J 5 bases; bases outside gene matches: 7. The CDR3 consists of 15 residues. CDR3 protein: CATSDPRLAEDTQYF. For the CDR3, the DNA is TGTGCCACCAGTGATCCTAGACTAGCCGAAGATACGCAGTATTTT.

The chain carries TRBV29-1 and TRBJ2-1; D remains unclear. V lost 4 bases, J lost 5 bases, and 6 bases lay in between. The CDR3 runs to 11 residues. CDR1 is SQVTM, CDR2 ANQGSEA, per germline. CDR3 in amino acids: CSVVGNNEQFF. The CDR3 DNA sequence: TGCAGCGTTGTGGGGAACAATGAGCAGTTCTTC.

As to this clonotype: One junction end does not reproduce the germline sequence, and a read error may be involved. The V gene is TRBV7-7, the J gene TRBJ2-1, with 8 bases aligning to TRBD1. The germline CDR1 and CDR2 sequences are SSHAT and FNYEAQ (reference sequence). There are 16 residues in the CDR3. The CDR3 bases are TGTGCTAGCAGCTCTGGAGAACAGGGGGTGCACAATGAGCAGTTCTTC. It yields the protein CASSSGEQGVHNEQFF. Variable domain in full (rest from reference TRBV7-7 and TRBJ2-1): GAGVSQSPRYKVTKRGQDVTLRCDPISSHATLYWYQQALGQGPEFLTYFNYEAQPDKSGLPSDRFSAERPEGSISTLTIQRTEQRDSAMYRCASSSGEQGVHNEQFFGPGTRLTVL.

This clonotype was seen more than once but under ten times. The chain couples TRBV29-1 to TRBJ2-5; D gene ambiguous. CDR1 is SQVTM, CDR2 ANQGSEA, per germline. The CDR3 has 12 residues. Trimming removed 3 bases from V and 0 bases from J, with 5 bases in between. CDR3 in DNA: TGCAGCGTTGAGACTGACCAAGAGACCCAGTACTTC. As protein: CSVETDQETQYF.

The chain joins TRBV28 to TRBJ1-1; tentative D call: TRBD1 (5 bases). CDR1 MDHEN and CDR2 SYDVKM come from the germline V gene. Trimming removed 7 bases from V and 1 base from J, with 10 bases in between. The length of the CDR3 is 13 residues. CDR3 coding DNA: TGTGCCAGCACCGGGGGTTGGAACACTGAAGCTTTCTTT. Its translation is CASTGGWNTEAFF.

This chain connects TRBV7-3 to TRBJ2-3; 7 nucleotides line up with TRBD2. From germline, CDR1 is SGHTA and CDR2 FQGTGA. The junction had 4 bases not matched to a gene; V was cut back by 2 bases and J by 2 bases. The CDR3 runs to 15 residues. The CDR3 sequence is CASSLSSGATDTQYF. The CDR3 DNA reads TGTGCCAGCAGCTTATCCAGCGGGGCCACAGATACGCAGTATTTT. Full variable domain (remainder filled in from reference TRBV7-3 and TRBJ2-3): GAGVSQTPSNKVTEKGKYVELRCDPISGHTALYWYRQSLGQGPEFLIYFQGTGAADDSGLPNDRFFAVRPEGSVSTLKIQRTERGDSAVYLCASSLSSGATDTQYFGPGTRLTVL.

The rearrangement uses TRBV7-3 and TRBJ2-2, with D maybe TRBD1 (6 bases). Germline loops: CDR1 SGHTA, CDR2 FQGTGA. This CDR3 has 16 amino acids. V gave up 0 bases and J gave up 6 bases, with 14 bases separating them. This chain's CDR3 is CASSLTGTPSSGELFF. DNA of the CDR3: TGTGCCAGCAGCTTAACAGGGACACCCTCCTCCGGGGAGCTGTTTTTT. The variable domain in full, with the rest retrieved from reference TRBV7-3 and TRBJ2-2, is GAGVSQTPSNKVTEKGKYVELRCDPISGHTALYWYRQSLGQGPEFLIYFQGTGAADDSGLPNDRFFAVRPEGSVSTLKIQRTERGDSAVYLCASSLTGTPSSGELFFGEGSRLTVL.

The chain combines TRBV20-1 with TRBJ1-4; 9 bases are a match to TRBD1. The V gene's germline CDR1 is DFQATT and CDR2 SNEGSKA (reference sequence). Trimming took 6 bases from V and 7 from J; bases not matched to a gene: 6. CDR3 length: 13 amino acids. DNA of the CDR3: TGCAGTGCACCGGACAGGGGTGGTGAAAAACTGTTTTTT. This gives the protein CSAPDRGGEKLFF.

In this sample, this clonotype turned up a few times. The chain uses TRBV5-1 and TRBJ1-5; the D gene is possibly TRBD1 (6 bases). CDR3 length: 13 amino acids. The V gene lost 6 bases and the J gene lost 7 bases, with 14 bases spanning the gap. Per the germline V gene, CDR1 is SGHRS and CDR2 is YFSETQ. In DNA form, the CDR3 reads TGCGCCAGCATGCGGACAGACCAACAGCCCCAGCATTTT. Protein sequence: CASMRTDQQPQHF.

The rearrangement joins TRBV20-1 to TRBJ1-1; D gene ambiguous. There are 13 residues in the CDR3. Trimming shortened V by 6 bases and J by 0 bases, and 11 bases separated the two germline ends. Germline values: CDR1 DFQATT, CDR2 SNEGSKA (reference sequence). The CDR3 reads CSAPYQLNTEAFF. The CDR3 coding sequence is TGCAGTGCCCCTTACCAGTTGAACACTGAAGCTTTCTTT.

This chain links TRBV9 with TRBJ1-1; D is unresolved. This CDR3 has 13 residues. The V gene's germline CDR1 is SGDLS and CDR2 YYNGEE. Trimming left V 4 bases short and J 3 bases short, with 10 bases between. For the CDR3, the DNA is TGTGCCAGCAGCCCCCGGGCCGACACTGAAGCTTTCTTT. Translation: CASSPRADTEAFF.